The rows below give T cell receptor beta chains drawn from one sample of a study of post-analysis software for immune sequencing data. TCRdb re-derived calls from the PCR reads in MiXCR, one entry per CDR3 protein. The sample holds 650,000 to 900,000 distinct CDR3 sequences, more than 45% seen once. Material: blood. The origin of the receptors is a girl aged 5-17 years with multiple sclerosis. CDR3s leave out the opening cysteine and the closing phenylalanine or tryptophan.

V,J,CDR3
TRBV7-8,TRBJ2-7,ASSRGRDSSYEQY
TRBV7-6,TRBJ2-7,ASSPRTSPILISYEQY
TRBV20-1,TRBJ2-6,SASLPGANVLT
TRBV29-1,TRBJ2-3,SVMRGVRDTQY
TRBV5-1,TRBJ2-1,ASSLLGQGNGEQF
TRBV6-2/TRBV6-3,TRBJ2-3,ASSYRGRDTDTQY
TRBV10-3,TRBJ2-7,AISEPGGGSSYEQY
TRBV19,TRBJ1-2,ASTSPGQGDGYT
TRBV6-6,TRBJ1-2,ASSYAGTDYGYT
TRBV20-1,TRBJ2-1,SASRGFDNEQF
TRBV30,TRBJ2-1,ACDSASSYNEQF
TRBV4-1,TRBJ2-7,ASSQAQDYEQY
TRBV7-2,TRBJ2-2,ASSLAWGTGELF
TRBV28,TRBJ1-4,ASSSTGGLKEKLF
TRBV29-1,TRBJ2-3,SLWTSGSPDTQY
TRBV15,TRBJ2-3,ATSTSDSDTQY
TRBV10-3,TRBJ1-2,AISGGGAGYGYT
TRBV9,TRBJ1-4,ASSGTPGHEKLF
TRBV29-1,TRBJ2-1,SVATRNRDSTWSEQF
TRBV29-1,TRBJ2-7,SVDLGQGDYEQY
TRBV27,TRBJ2-1,ASRGGVAEINNEQF
TRBV12-3/TRBV12-4,TRBJ2-7,ASSSGTAAYEQY
TRBV20-1,TRBJ2-7,SARGTHGPTSGSGYEQY
TRBV7-2,TRBJ2-3,ASSPRLAGAGTDTQY
TRBV12-3/TRBV12-4,TRBJ1-2,ASSFGLEAGYT
TRBV4-3,TRBJ2-3,ASSHGSTDTQY
TRBV5-1,TRBJ2-1,ASSFETGGAYEQF
TRBV4-1,TRBJ2-1,ASSQDSRGRHEQF
TRBV7-2,TRBJ1-6,ASCRGVNSPLH
TRBV9,TRBJ2-7,AGNGGGGEQY
TRBV6-5,TRBJ2-3,ASSLLGWDRGLKRTDTQY
TRBV6-6,TRBJ1-2,ASSSATETYGYT
TRBV9,TRBJ2-1,ASSDGPTSGRAYNEQF
TRBV7-9,TRBJ2-1,ASSLAPRRLNEQF
TRBV5-1,TRBJ2-5,ASSLMTRKETQY
TRBV29-1,TRBJ2-1,SVEERAGASNEQF
TRBV4-3,TRBJ1-2,ASSQDFEIVGYT
TRBV5-6,TRBJ2-3,ASMDSQDTQY
TRBV5-1,TRBJ2-1,ASSPSGTSHEQF
TRBV12-3/TRBV12-4,TRBJ2-2,ASSPQAGFTGELF
TRBV20-1,TRBJ1-2,SATDRVGGYT
TRBV6-6,TRBJ2-7,ASSHLGLAGSGQY
TRBV4-2,TRBJ2-4,ASSQHFDRSKNIQY
TRBV5-4,TRBJ2-7,ASSDSSYEQY
TRBV7-8,TRBJ1-2,ASSLVQGEGYGYT
TRBV20-1,TRBJ2-7,SAPGTESYEQY
TRBV5-1,TRBJ2-1,ASSLGLGGRDEQF
TRBV12-3/TRBV12-4,TRBJ2-5,ASRPTTSGSGEQY
TRBV5-1,TRBJ2-5,ASSWRTGEVTQY
TRBV7-9,TRBJ2-7,ASMDWTNYEQY